This is a list of T cell receptor beta chains from one sample in a study of CD8 T cells in ankylosing spondylitis. TCRdb recomputed calls from the 5' RACE reads with MiXCR, one row per CDR3 protein. The table lists around 180,000 distinct CDR3 sequences, 10% to 15% of them singletons. The sample was blood, either unsorted or a sorted T cell fraction (not recorded which). The receptors stem from a female donor with ankylosing spondylitis or in good health (not recorded which). CDR3s include the opening cysteine and the closing phenylalanine or tryptophan.

16	TRBV24-1	CATSHSSGILRNEQFF
19	TRBV4-3	CASSQEPPGTTATNEKLFF
15	TRBV7-2	CASSPGGRGNSPLHF
15	TRBV7-2	CASSLVWTANTEAFF
13	TRBV12-3/TRBV12-4	CASSLGGVSPLHF
13	TRBV20-1	CSATGVDGNIQYF
11	TRBV12-3/TRBV12-4	CASSSGLGYTF
15	TRBV20-1	CSATPLDPGGDTQYF
15	TRBV7-9	CASSLLAGAQDTQYF
15	TRBV5-6	CASSLSGGPEGEQYF
11	TRBV28	CASSLMYEQYF
18	TRBV12-3/TRBV12-4	CTFSPRWGTSGSQETQYF
13	TRBV12-3/TRBV12-4	CATLRGAQETQYF
16	TRBV7-2	CASSQLAGGFGNEQFF
16	TRBV7-2	CASSLVPGGTTGELFF
12	TRBV20-1	CSARDVGATQYF
14	TRBV6-1	CASREGSGYTEAFF
11	TRBV20-1	CSARGFHGYTF
14	TRBV5-1	CASSWASGDNEQFF
19	TRBV11-2	CASRSQNGGGKSSYNEQFF
11	TRBV30	CAWSPDYGYTF
16	TRBV7-9	CASSSTQGYANQPQHF
13	TRBV20-1	CSARVPRFLEQFF
14	TRBV3-1	CASSQGGTYNEQFF
13	TRBV7-2	CASNLGGYNEQFF
16	TRBV28	CASHLGGDGTTSEQYF
14	TRBV11-2	CASSFVPGTDTQYF
14	TRBV27	CASSTGGYTYGYTF
15	TRBV7-2	CASSLGTYSNQPQHF
14	TRBV29-1	CSGRRVTGANVLTF
12	TRBV12-3/TRBV12-4	CASSSGYNEQFF
13	TRBV27	CASSLSPRTEAFF
16	TRBV5-6	CASSLGWISGANVLTF
15	TRBV6-4	CASSAFAGGNQPQHF
14	TRBV19	CASSRLGISNEQFF
16	TRBV5-6	CASSLAVRGDTDTQYF
14	TRBV6-4	CASSDDGDTDTQYF
15	TRBV7-2	CASSPDRGRTGELFF
14	TRBV7-8	CASSGAQGHGELFF
17	TRBV12-3/TRBV12-4	CASSPVGGPPFSETQYF
13	TRBV5-1	CASSLAGDSPLHF
14	TRBV6-2/TRBV6-3	CASSFGLGIDTQYF
15	TRBV3-1	CASSLLAGRTDTQYF
15	TRBV15	CATSRVGPINYGYTF
14	TRBV7-2	CASSPGPGEAEAFF
12	TRBV6-2/TRBV6-3	CASRGLQETQYF
14	TRBV12-3/TRBV12-4	CASSGDQPLWEQYF
14	TRBV5-1	CASSSTGTNGELFF
18	TRBV5-6	CASSLEKWTGRSRTEAFF
17	TRBV7-2	CASSPLQRGSDQETQYF
12	TRBV6-1	CASSEAGYGYTF